This T cell receptor (beta chain) is drawn from a study of T cell responses to AZD1222 COVID-19 vaccine. Sequencing was performed with immunoSEQ multiplex PCR; in TCRdb, only in-frame clones are kept and a portion is missing. The sample holds 120,000 to 150,000 clones; 90% are singletons and the top ten take around 3.5%. General study results and limits: Among vaccine-associated CD4 TCRs, coverage spanned spike, with dominance at 160-218 and 743-854. White British donors predominated, females outnumbered males, and clonal diversity was possibly underestimated. Researchers took repertoire samples only after the peak T cell response had come.

A remark on this clone: Its matching antigen is unknown.

This CDR3 comprises 15 residues. V was trimmed by 2 bases and J by 1 base, leaving 11 bases between them. From germline, CDR1 is SGHDT and CDR2 YYEEEE. The sequence came from an adult in good health. The genes are TRBV5-6 and TRBJ2-3; D remains unclear. The sequencing here drew on peripheral blood, taken on day 0 of AZD1222 vaccination. This chain's CDR3 is CASSFITMRTDTQYF. CDR3 bases: TGTGCCAGCAGCTTTATAACCATGCGCACAGATACGCAGTATTTT.